These 18 T cell receptor beta chains share one sample of origin, sequenced in a study of beta chain features in type 1 diabetes. Every isolated RNA sample was fully reverse transcribed, so sequencing captured expressed TCRB transcripts. Clones were sequenced by immunoSEQ multiplex PCR, and TCRdb holds only the in-frame ones, with some missing. The table shows about 240,000 clones, with approximately 15% occurring only once. Findings and limits, study-wide: Type 1 diabetes patients had TCRB CDR3s that were shorter (moderately but significantly so) in all four CD4+ subsets.

No antigens are known for them. Sequencing was done on a sample of naive CD4+ T cells from blood. The receptors originated from a man aged 25-40 years with type 1 diabetes.

This clone was seen more than once but under ten times. The rearrangement uses TRBV10-3 and TRBJ2-7; D unresolved. CDR1 is ENHRY and CDR2 is SYGVKD in the germline V gene. The germline V and J ends were trimmed by 7 bases and 2 bases, with 6 bases remaining between them. The CDR3 has 11 residues. The CDR3 nucleotides are TGTGCCATCAAGACACCCTACGAGCAGTACTTC. Translating it yields CAIKTPYEQYF.

In DNA form, the CDR3 reads TGTGCCAGCAGCGCCGTCGGACAGGGGAAAAACATTCAGTACTTC. Protein sequence: CASSAVGQGKNIQYF. The rearrangement uses TRBV11-2 and TRBJ2-4, with 9 bases lining up with TRBD1. V dropped 5 bases and J dropped 4; count of bases not matched to a gene: 6. This CDR3 spans 15 amino acids. CDR1 and CDR2 (germline): SGHAT, FQNNGV. The whole variable domain, remainder taken from reference TRBV11-2 and TRBJ2-4, is EAGVAQSPRYKIIEKRQSVAFWCNPISGHATLYWYQQILGQGPKLLIQFQNNGVVDDSQLPKDRFSAERLKGVDSTLKIQPAKLEDSAVYLCASSAVGQGKNIQYFGAGTRLSVL.

The genes are TRBV18 and TRBJ1-2, with a tentative D call TRBD1 (5 bases). V gave up 3 bases and J gave up 4 bases, with 12 bases separating them. The CDR3 is 14 amino acids. In germline, CDR1 is KGHSH, CDR2 LQKENI. In DNA, the CDR3 is TGTGCCAGCTCACCGACGAGGGGAGGCTATGGCTACACCTTC. This encodes CASSPTRGGYGYTF.

This chain uses TRBV19 with TRBJ2-3; a possible D gene is TRBD2 (7 bases). This CDR3 has 15 residues. Germline V gives CDR1 LNHDA, CDR2 SQIVND (reference sequence). Trimming took 5 bases from V and 3 from J, leaving 15 bases between them. The CDR3 DNA follows: TGTGCCAGTAGTGCCACGGGGGGCCTAACAGATACGCAGTATTTT. Its protein is CASSATGGLTDTQYF. The full variable domain, with the rest looked up from reference TRBV19 and TRBJ2-3, is DGGITQSPKYLFRKEGQNVTLSCEQNLNHDAMYWYRQDPGQGLRLIYYSQIVNDFQKGDIAEGYSVSREKKESFPLTVTSAQKNPTAFYLCASSATGGLTDTQYFGPGTRLTVL.

This clone was counted only a few times. The rearrangement links TRBV5-1 to TRBJ1-4; maybe TRBD1 (6 bases). The CDR3 runs 12 residues. Germline V gene data show CDR1 as SGHRS and CDR2 as YFSETQ. With 2 bases removed from V and 8 bases from J, the gap between germline ends came to 7 bases. CDR3 sequence: CASSFQGEKLFF. DNA for the CDR3: TGCGCCAGCAGCTTCCAGGGGGAAAAACTGTTTTTT. The variable domain in full, completed from reference TRBV5-1 and TRBJ1-4, reads KAGVTQTPRYLIKTRGQQVTLSCSPISGHRSVSWYQQTPGQGLQFLFEYFSETQRNKGNFPGRFSGRQFSNSRSEMNVSTLELGDSALYLCASSFQGEKLFFGSGTQLSVL.

CDR3 region: CSVDLAGVQAQYF. In DNA form, the CDR3 reads TGCAGCGTTGACCTAGCGGGGGTACAGGCGCAGTATTTT. The chain couples TRBV29-1 to TRBJ2-3; 10 nucleotides align to TRBD2. This CDR3 comprises 13 residues. V shed 3 bases, J shed 10 bases, and the junction held 7 bases outside the gene matches. Germline assignment: CDR1 SQVTM and CDR2 ANQGSEA.

V usage is TRBV21-1 and J usage is TRBJ2-1; the D call of TRBD1 is as the table states it, not checked on the DNA. TRBV21-1 corresponds to a pseudogene. The CDR3 is made up of 14 amino acids. The DNA of the CDR3 is TGTGCCCGGCTGGGGGACAGGGAATTGCATGAGCAGTTCTTC. Translating it yields CARLGDRELHEQFF.

This clone has a handful of counts. The DNA for the CDR3 is TGTGCCAGCAGCCAACGGACAGGGGAGTCGGATACGCAGTATTTT. Translating gives CASSQRTGESDTQYF. The chain has TRBV11-2 and TRBJ2-3; TRBD1 aligns across 9 bases. V dropped 5 bases and J dropped 6; count of bases not matched to a gene: 9. The CDR3 totals 15 residues. Germline CDR1 SGHAT, CDR2 FQNNGV.

The V and J genes are TRBV25-1 and TRBJ2-7, with a tentative D call TRBD1 (6 bases). The V end lost 6 bases, the J end lost 6 bases, and 15 bases lay between the germline ends. The CDR3 runs 13 residues. In germline, CDR1 is MGHDK, CDR2 SYGVNS. CDR3: CASSQRTAGEQYF. The CDR3 DNA sequence: TGTGCCAGCAGCCAACGGACAGCAGGCGAGCAGTACTTC.

The sample holds a few counts of this clone. J is TRBJ2-5 and V is TRBV30; 9 bases agree with TRBD1. V was pared by 5 bases and J by 5 bases, with 6 bases of the junction left unmatched. The CDR3 covers 13 residues. Germline V gene lookup returns CDR1 GTSNPN and CDR2 SVGIG (reference sequence). The CDR3 sequence: CAWDTGGAETQYF. In DNA form, the CDR3 reads TGTGCCTGGGACACAGGGGGCGCGGAGACCCAGTACTTC.

The rearrangement links TRBV29-1 to TRBJ2-7; D unresolved. V was clipped by 4 bases and J by 0 bases, with 4 bases between them. Germline assignment: CDR1 SQVTM and CDR2 ANQGSEA. The CDR3 sequence is 11 residues long. The CDR3 protein is CSVALSYEQYF. The CDR3 nucleotides read TGCAGCGTTGCACTCTCCTACGAGCAGTACTTC.

Of note for this clone: At the DNA level, this CDR3 is encoded by other sequences in the same sample as well. The chain carries TRBV18 and TRBJ2-1; weak D call: TRBD1 (5 bases). The CDR3 sequence is 16 residues long. In germline, CDR1 is KGHSH, CDR2 LQKENI. V was trimmed by 0 bases and J by 4 bases, leaving 13 bases between them. The CDR3 DNA reads TGTGCCAGCTCACCACCGGGCCAGGGTGGGTACAATGAGCAGTTCTTC. Translation: CASSPPGQGGYNEQFF.

V usage is TRBV14 and J usage is TRBJ2-1, with 9 bases identical to TRBD1. V shed 5 bases, J shed 7 bases, and the junction held 12 bases outside the gene matches. Germline V gene data show CDR1 as SGHDN and CDR2 as FVKESK. The CDR3 consists of 16 residues. The CDR3: CASSSRRGQGRNEQFF. CDR3 nucleotides: TGTGCCAGCAGCTCCAGGAGGGGACAGGGACGTAATGAGCAGTTCTTC.

V gene TRBV6-1 combines with J gene TRBJ1-2; 7 bases fit TRBD1. V shed 0 bases, J shed 7 bases, and the junction held 5 bases outside the gene matches. The CDR3 loop spans 14 amino acids. Per germline, CDR1 MNHNS and CDR2 SASEGT. The chain's CDR3 is CASSEATGFLGYTF. In nucleotides, the CDR3 is TGTGCCAGCAGTGAAGCGACAGGGTTTCTTGGCTACACCTTC.

The V call is TRBV6-5, the J call TRBJ2-7, with D uncertain. The CDR3 loop spans 11 amino acids. Germline assignment: CDR1 MNHEY and CDR2 SVGAGI. Trimming took 6 bases from V and 5 from J, leaving 8 bases between them. This CDR3 is CASRQVNEQYF. The CDR3 DNA reads TGTGCCAGCAGGCAGGTGAACGAGCAGTACTTC.

V gene TRBV30 combines with J gene TRBJ2-2, with TRBD2 as a possible D gene (7 bases). The CDR3 loop spans 14 amino acids. The ends were cut back, 2 bases at V and 6 bases at J, with 13 bases in the middle. CDR1 and CDR2 (germline): GTSNPN, SVGIG (reference sequence). The CDR3 spells CAWSRGAPAGELFF. For the CDR3, the DNA is TGTGCCTGGAGTCGGGGGGCCCCGGCCGGGGAGCTGTTTTTT.

The rearrangement links TRBV6-5 to TRBJ2-3, with a tentative D call TRBD2 (5 bases). CDR1 and CDR2 from the germline V gene are MNHEY and SVGAGI. This CDR3 is built from 13 residues. The V end was cut by 7 bases, the J end by 4 bases, with 12 bases between. CDR3 nucleotides: TGTGCCAGCATGGTGGCGGGTTCAGATACGCAGTATTTT. Translated, it gives CASMVAGSDTQYF.

In its sample, this clone was seen a few times. This sequence joins TRBV9 and TRBJ2-5; the match to TRBD2 covers 15 bases. This CDR3 has 16 amino acids. Germline trimming cut 0 bases from V and 4 bases from J; bases unmatched to any gene: 1. Germline CDR1 and CDR2: SGDLS and YYNGEE. Here the CDR3 reads CASSVGTSGGAETQYF. The CDR3 bases are TGTGCCAGCAGCGTAGGGACTAGCGGGGGGGCAGAGACCCAGTACTTC.